The 8 T cell receptor beta chains below were found in one sample sequenced in a study of blood T cells in healthy people across ages (dated by TCRdb to the mid-2010s). Library method: 5' RACE. For sequencing, an Illumina HiSeq 2500 was employed. A second roughly 6 to 12 cycle PCR used a sample-barcoded 5' primer and a J-beta primer mix. Through fastp at Q25 and MiXCR, TCRdb rebuilt clones from the public reads, retaining in-frame beta chains. Under each unique CDR3 protein, matching rows form one entry showing the most common genes and DNA. The sample table shows around 800,000 distinct CDR3 sequences, and 40% to 65% are seen once. Jointly, the top ten make up under 50% of the sample. The sequencing input was blood. All receptors come from an elderly man in good health.

The chain combines TRBV20-1 with TRBJ1-5; D gene unclear. The germline gives CDR1 DFQATT, CDR2 SNEGSKA (reference sequence). Trimming cost V 2 bases and J 0 bases, with 5 bases left between them. This CDR3 is 13 amino acids long. This CDR3 reads CSARQTSNQPQHF. The CDR3 nucleotides read TGCAGTGCTAGACAGACTAGCAATCAGCCCCAGCATTTT.

CDR3: CASSAGVANYGYTF. DNA of the CDR3: TGTGCCAGCAGTGCAGGGGTTGCTAACTATGGCTACACCTTC. The genes are TRBV27 and TRBJ1-2; perhaps TRBD1 as D (6 bases). Germline CDR1 reads MNHEY; CDR2 reads SMNVEV (reference sequence). Trimming shortened V by 5 bases and J by 0 bases, and 10 bases separated the two germline ends. The length of the CDR3 is 14 residues.

The chain has TRBV16 and TRBJ1-6, with D possibly TRBD1 on 5 matching bases. The CDR3 totals 15 residues. Per germline, CDR1 KGHSY and CDR2 FQNENV. Trimming pared 4 bases from V and 5 bases from J, leaving 12 bases between. The CDR3 nucleotides read TGTGCCAGCAGCCGGCCAGACAGAGATAATTCACCCCTCCACTTT. Encoded protein: CASSRPDRDNSPLHF.

This clonotype was observed a handful of times. This chain connects TRBV7-9 to TRBJ1-2; no definite D call. Looked up from germline, CDR1 is SEHNR and CDR2 is FQNEAQ (reference sequence). The length of the CDR3 is 13 residues. V was pared by 6 bases and J by 2 bases, with 10 bases between. The CDR3 nucleotides read TGTGCCAGCAGACCGGCTCAGAACTATGGCTACACCTTC. Residues: CASRPAQNYGYTF.

This clonotype showed up just a few times. The chain combines TRBV18 with TRBJ2-1, with a weak D call TRBD2 (5 bases). The V end lost 0 bases, the J end lost 3 bases, and 15 bases lay between the germline ends. CDR1 and CDR2 (germline): KGHSH, LQKENI. This CDR3 has 17 residues. The CDR3 nucleotides are TGTGCCAGCTCACCACCGGTAGAAGCGGATTACTACAATGAGCAGTTCTTC. Residues: CASSPPVEADYYNEQFF. Full variable domain (remainder filled in from reference TRBV18 and TRBJ2-1): NAGVMQNPRHLVRRRGQEARLRCSPMKGHSHVYWYRQLPEEGLKFMVYLQKENIIDESGMPKERFSAEFPKEGPSILRIQQVVRGDSAAYFCASSPPVEADYYNEQFFGPGTRLTVL.

V usage is TRBV29-1 and J usage is TRBJ2-5; TRBD1 might be the D (6 bases). Germline assignment: CDR1 SQVTM and CDR2 ANQGSEA. This CDR3 comprises 12 residues. V lost 5 bases and J lost 4, with 11 bases in between. The CDR3 DNA follows: TGCAGCGTTAGCAGGGGCGCAGAGACCCAGTACTTC. This gives the protein CSVSRGAETQYF.

A remark on this clonotype: A junction end diverges from the germline sequence, so it may reflect a read error. The chain uses TRBV7-2 and TRBJ2-3, with D possibly TRBD2 on 6 matching bases. Per germline, CDR1 SGHTA and CDR2 FQGNSA. The CDR3 sequence is 13 residues long. The CDR3 coding sequence is TGTGCCAGCAACTTAGCGGCAAGGGGCGGAGCGTATTTT. Its translation is CASNLAARGGAYF.

The V gene is TRBV5-1, the J gene TRBJ2-5, with D possibly being TRBD1 or TRBD2 (5 bases each). Trimming took off 3 bases at V and 7 bases at J, with 13 bases between the two ends. The CDR3 consists of 13 residues. Germline-derived CDR1 and CDR2 are SGHRS and YFSETQ. CDR3 amino acids: CASSSGPTGTQYF. The CDR3 DNA follows: TGCGCCAGCAGCTCGGGACCCACAGGGACCCAGTACTTC.